A single sample gave rise to the 27 T cell receptor beta chains below, sequenced in a study of blood T cells in healthy people across ages. A second about 7 to 11 cycle PCR used barcoded and J-beta primers. One entry per CDR3 protein, called by TCRdb with MiXCR from the 5' RACE reads. The sample has 700,000 or so distinct CDR3 sequences; 40% to 50% are singletons. Material for sequencing was blood. Receptors originate from a man at least 80 years old in good health.

This chain uses TRBV14 with TRBJ2-5, with TRBD1 matching over 7 bases. V shed 5 bases and J 5 bases; nucleotides not matched to a gene: 11. This CDR3 region has 15 residues. Germline V gives CDR1 SGHDN, CDR2 FVKESK. In nucleotides, the CDR3 is TGTGCCAGCAGCAACCGGGCTACACAGGGGGAGACCCAGTACTTC. Its translation is CASSNRATQGETQYF.

The chain couples TRBV7-3 to TRBJ2-4; the match to TRBD2 covers 16 bases. CDR1 SGHTA and CDR2 FQGTGA come from the germline V gene. V shed 3 bases and J 6 bases; nucleotides not matched to a gene: 8. This CDR3 comprises 18 residues. CDR3 bases: TGTGCCAGCAGCTTCGAACCGGGACTAGCGGGAGGGGGAAACATTCAGTACTTC. This sequence encodes CASSFEPGLAGGGNIQYF.

This chain links TRBV28 with TRBJ2-7; D not resolved. The V gene's germline CDR1 is MDHEN and CDR2 SYDVKM. The CDR3 extends over 12 amino acids. The V and J ends lost 2 bases and 6 bases respectively, with 8 bases between them. CDR3 protein: CASSLILGEQYF. Here the CDR3 DNA reads TGTGCCAGCAGTTTAATCTTGGGCGAGCAGTACTTC.

The chain couples TRBV7-9 to TRBJ2-5; tentatively, D is TRBD1 (7 bases). Between the trimmed V and J ends, which lost 5 bases and 4 bases, there was a span of 14 bases. The CDR3 sequence is 14 residues long. CDR1 is SEHNR, CDR2 FQNEAQ, per germline (reference sequence). CDR3 sequence (DNA): TGTGCCAGCAGCAAGCGACAGGGAGGAGAGACCCAGTACTTC. Translating gives CASSKRQGGETQYF. The complete variable domain, with remaining parts taken from reference TRBV7-9 and TRBJ2-5, reads DTGVSQNPRHKITKRGQNVTFRCDPISEHNRLYWYRQTLGQGPEFLTYFQNEAQLEKSRLLSDRFSAERPKGSFSTLEIQRTEQGDSAMYLCASSKRQGGETQYFGPGTRLLVL.

V gene TRBV9 combines with J gene TRBJ1-5; TRBD1 agrees at 9 bases. The CDR3 runs to 14 residues. The germline CDR1 and CDR2 sequences are SGDLS and YYNGEE. The V gene end was trimmed by 3 bases and the J gene end by 5 bases; junction bases not matched to a gene: 3. This CDR3 is CASSAGTGHQPQHF. In DNA form, the CDR3 reads TGTGCCAGCAGCGCCGGGACAGGGCATCAGCCCCAGCATTTT.

The chain couples TRBV6-2 or TRBV6-3 to TRBJ2-4; no definite D call. V was pared by 2 bases and J by 0 bases, with 5 bases between. This CDR3 spans 14 amino acids. The V gene's germline CDR1 is MNHEY and CDR2 SVGEGT. Written as DNA, the CDR3 is TGTGCCAGCAGTTACCGCGGAGCCAAAAACATTCAGTACTTC. Protein: CASSYRGAKNIQYF.

This clonotype was seen more than once but under ten times. CDR3 amino acids: CASSSLAGGPFVGDTQYF. The CDR3 coding sequence is TGTGCCAGCAGCTCCCTAGCGGGGGGGCCCTTCGTAGGAGATACGCAGTATTTT. V gene TRBV7-2 combines with J gene TRBJ2-3, with 12 bases that match TRBD2. The CDR3 is 18 residues long. V was pared by 4 bases and J by 5 bases, with 13 bases of the junction left unmatched. Per germline, CDR1 SGHTA and CDR2 FQGNSA. Based on the CDR3 plus reference TRBV7-2 and TRBJ2-3, the full variable domain is GAGVSQSPSNKVTEKGKDVELRCDPISGHTALYWYRQSLGQGLEFLIYFQGNSAPDKSGLPSDRFSAERTGGSVSTLTIQRTQQEDSAVYLCASSSLAGGPFVGDTQYFGPGTRLTVL.

This clonotype was recorded a few times. The chain combines TRBV25-1 with TRBJ1-2; no clear D gene. CDR3 length: 15 residues. Per the germline V gene, CDR1 is MGHDK and CDR2 is SYGVNS. With 2 bases removed from V and 1 base from J, the gap between germline ends came to 11 bases. CDR3 sequence reads: CASSETGSINYGYTF. For the CDR3, the DNA is TGTGCCAGCAGTGAAACGGGCAGCATTAACTATGGCTACACCTTC.

The chain joins TRBV6-4 to TRBJ2-1, with TRBD2 identical over 7 bases. Germline values: CDR1 MRHNA, CDR2 SNTAGT. Unmatched junction bases numbered 7, after V lost 4 bases and J lost 4 bases. The CDR3 covers 15 residues. This CDR3 reads CASSVYSGFYNEQFF. The CDR3 DNA reads as TGTGCCAGCAGTGTCTATAGCGGGTTTTACAATGAGCAGTTCTTC.

As to this clonotype: This sequence may be a read error, since a much larger clone differs from it by one base. This rearrangement joins TRBV6-6 to TRBJ2-6; D gene uncertain. CDR1 is MNHNY and CDR2 is SVGAGI in the germline V gene (reference sequence). The CDR3 has 17 residues. V lost 4 bases and J 4 bases, leaving 17 bases between the germline ends. The CDR3 DNA is TGTGCCAGCAGTTCCTCCCTGGCAAGGGTAGGGGCCAACGTCCTGACTTTC. Translating it yields CASSSSLARVGANVLTF.

There are a few counts of this clonotype. The rearrangement uses TRBV7-2 and TRBJ2-5, with D perhaps TRBD1 or TRBD2 (7 bases each). Germline V gene data show CDR1 as SGHTA and CDR2 as FQGNSA. The CDR3 loop spans 15 amino acids. Trimming removed 7 bases from V and 4 bases from J, with 19 bases in between. The CDR3 nucleotides are TGTGCCAGCACCGATGGGAGGGGGGACAGAGAGACCCAGTACTTC. Protein: CASTDGRGDRETQYF. Using reference TRBV7-2 and TRBJ2-5 for the parts outside the CDR3, the full variable domain is GAGVSQSPSNKVTEKGKDVELRCDPISGHTALYWYRQSLGQGLEFLIYFQGNSAPDKSGLPSDRFSAERTGGSVSTLTIQRTQQEDSAVYLCASTDGRGDRETQYFGPGTRLLVL.

Many counts were recorded for this clonotype. V and J are TRBV29-1 and TRBJ2-5; 13 bases line up with TRBD2. The V and J ends lost 6 bases and 2 bases, in that order; junction bases with no gene match: 3. Germline CDR1 SQVTM, CDR2 ANQGSEA. The CDR3 length is 14 residues. The CDR3 reads CSVGTSGTQETQYF. The CDR3 DNA is TGCAGCGTAGGGACTAGCGGGACTCAAGAGACCCAGTACTTC.

The V and J genes are TRBV30 and TRBJ1-2, with D possibly TRBD1 on 6 matching bases. V dropped 2 bases and J dropped 8 bases, with 18 bases sitting between them. The CDR3 has 14 amino acids. Germline lookup yields CDR1 GTSNPN and CDR2 SVGIG (reference sequence). CDR3 region: CAWSLGAGAGGYTF. The CDR3 DNA sequence: TGTGCCTGGAGTTTGGGAGCAGGGGCAGGAGGCTACACCTTC.

This clonotype was observed a single time. The chain is built from TRBV4-1 and TRBJ1-2; no definite D call. Germline-derived CDR1 and CDR2 are MGHRA and YSYEKL. This CDR3 has 14 amino acids. V was clipped by 0 bases and J by 8 bases, with 13 bases between them. CDR3 coding DNA: TGCGCCAGCAGCCAAGATTCGAGGAGACGGGGCTACACCTTC. It translates to CASSQDSRRRGYTF.

V gene TRBV9 combines with J gene TRBJ2-3; tentatively, D is TRBD1 (5 bases). Germline V lookup: CDR1 SGDLS, CDR2 YYNGEE. Between the trimmed V and J ends, which lost 2 bases and 4 bases, there was a span of 14 bases. This CDR3 comprises 15 residues. DNA of the CDR3: TGTGCCAGCAGCGTTCAGGGTACGTCGCCAGATACGCAGTATTTT. Translated, it gives CASSVQGTSPDTQYF.

The chain is built from TRBV24-1 and TRBJ2-1; a possible D gene is TRBD2 (5 bases). Germline lookup yields CDR1 KGHDR and CDR2 SFDVKD. The V gene lost 4 bases and the J gene lost 10 bases, with 13 bases spanning the gap. The CDR3 extends over 13 amino acids. CDR3 sequence reads: CATSEKPGNEQFF. The CDR3 nucleotides are TGTGCCACCAGTGAAAAACCGGGGAACGAGCAGTTCTTC.

The V gene is TRBV6-2 or TRBV6-3, the J gene TRBJ2-2; D ambiguous. This CDR3 region has 14 residues. Germline CDR1 and CDR2: MNHEY and SVGEGT. V was pared by 2 bases and J by 6 bases, with 10 bases between. The CDR3 DNA is TGTGCCAGCAGTTACCTAGGCCAGCCCGGGGAGCTGTTTTTT. It encodes CASSYLGQPGELFF.

This clonotype has only a few counts. The chain is built from TRBV4-1 and TRBJ2-6; tentatively, D is TRBD1 (5 bases). Germline V gives CDR1 MGHRA, CDR2 YSYEKL. The CDR3 loop spans 17 amino acids. Trimming removed 1 base at V and 0 bases at J, with 10 bases between. As DNA, the CDR3 is TGCGCCAGCAGCCAAGTACAGGCGTCCTCTGGGGCCAACGTCCTGACTTTC. This codes for CASSQVQASSGANVLTF.

The V and J genes are TRBV6-2 or TRBV6-3 and TRBJ1-5; D is uncertain. V gave up 2 bases and J gave up 7 bases, with 9 bases separating them. The CDR3 has 13 residues. Per germline, CDR1 MNHEY and CDR2 SVGEGT. The CDR3 DNA reads as TGTGCCAGCAGTTACCGTGCTACGCAGCCCCAGCATTTT. This codes for CASSYRATQPQHF.

This clonotype was seen a few times. The J gene is TRBJ2-7, the V gene TRBV14, with TRBD2 identical over 8 bases. Germline CDR1 SGHDN, CDR2 FVKESK. The CDR3 is 15 residues long. The junction had 12 bases not matched to a gene; V was cut back by 1 base and J by 10 bases. CDR3 DNA sequence: TGTGCCAGCAGCCAAGGGTTAGCGGGGCCTAGTACCCAGTACTTC. Amino acid sequence: CASSQGLAGPSTQYF.

The chain recombines TRBV7-2 with TRBJ2-7; D gene uncertain. The CDR3 length is 14 residues. Trimming cost V 4 bases and J 7 bases, with 17 bases left between them. Germline V gene data show CDR1 as SGHTA and CDR2 as FQGNSA. As DNA, the CDR3 is TGTGCCAGCAGCTATATCGCCAGGAATGAAGAGCAGTACTTC. Translation: CASSYIARNEEQYF.

The chain joins TRBV20-1 to TRBJ2-7, with 11 nucleotides matching TRBD1. The J call may be incorrect, as the DNA end agrees better with TRBJ2-1. Germline CDR1 DFQATT, CDR2 SNEGSKA (reference sequence). This CDR3 has 16 residues. The CDR3 here is CSALSALDRGLGEQFF. CDR3 DNA: TGCAGTGCTCTTTCCGCTTTGGACAGGGGGCTGGGTGAGCAGTTCTTC.

This clonotype occurred many times. This sequence joins TRBV20-1 and TRBJ2-1; 7 positions agree with TRBD1. The CDR3 extends over 16 amino acids. The germline V gene encodes CDR1 DFQATT and CDR2 SNEGSKA (reference sequence). The junction had 15 bases not matched to a gene; V was cut back by 3 bases and J by 7 bases. Written as DNA, the CDR3 is TGCAGTGCTAGGGACTCAGAGACAGGGCATATTAATGAGCAGTTCTTC. Translating gives CSARDSETGHINEQFF.

The J gene is TRBJ2-7, the V gene TRBV25-1; no definite D call. CDR1 is MGHDK, CDR2 SYGVNS, per germline. V was shortened by 7 bases and J by 3 bases, with 10 bases between the two germline ends. The CDR3 runs to 12 residues. CDR3 region: CASKGRSYEQYF. In DNA form, the CDR3 reads TGTGCCAGCAAGGGCAGAAGCTACGAGCAGTACTTC.

V gene TRBV5-1 combines with J gene TRBJ2-1; TRBD2 matches 7 bases. The CDR3 sequence is 16 residues long. Germline V gene lookup returns CDR1 SGHRS and CDR2 YFSETQ. Trimming removed 7 bases from V and 3 bases from J; junction bases left unmatched: 13. This CDR3 reads CASSWTGRGNYNEQFF. Written as DNA, the CDR3 is TGCGCCAGCTCCTGGACGGGGCGGGGGAACTACAATGAGCAGTTCTTC.

Here the CDR3 reads CASSPSPGRSTDTQYF. Here the CDR3 DNA reads TGTGCCAGCAGCCCGTCGCCGGGACGGAGCACAGATACGCAGTATTTT. The rearrangement uses TRBV11-2 and TRBJ2-3, with D perhaps assigned TRBD1 or TRBD2 (5 bases each). With 5 bases removed from V and 0 bases from J, the gap between germline ends came to 15 bases. CDR1 and CDR2 from the germline V gene are SGHAT and FQNNGV. The CDR3 runs 16 residues.

The V gene is TRBV20-1, the J gene TRBJ2-3; D is unclear. Per the germline V gene, CDR1 is DFQATT and CDR2 is SNEGSKA (reference sequence). The CDR3 loop spans 14 amino acids. The germline V and J ends were trimmed by 4 bases and 4 bases, with 15 bases remaining between them. In nucleotides, the CDR3 is TGCAGTGCTAATCCAAATCCTCCTCCAGATACGCAGTATTTT. Translating it yields CSANPNPPPDTQYF.